The rows below give T cell receptor beta chains drawn from one sample of a study of immune evolution from preneoplasia to lung adenocarcinoma. Assay: immunoSEQ multiplex PCR; the TCRdb copy retains only in-frame clones and omits some. In the table there are some 5,000 clones, more than 75% of which are singletons. What was sequenced was FFPE minimally invasive lung adenocarcinoma tissue. All receptors come from a person between 70 and 80 years old with lung adenocarcinoma. Each CDR3 is given with its conserved first and last residue. A D gene is named only where the DNA matches it firmly. Clone size is given for some rows only: seen once, a few or many times, or a class if the clone is expanded.

D	J	V	size	CDR3	DNA
.	TRBJ1-1	TRBV2	.	CASSFMNTEAFF	TGTGCCAGCAGTTTTATGAACACTGAAGCTTTCTTT
TRBD1	TRBJ1-5	TRBV4-1	few	CASSQGTGGSQPQHF	TGCGCCAGCAGCCAGGGGACAGGGGGAAGTCAGCCCCAGCATTTT
.	TRBJ2-7	TRBV6-1	few	CASRLDYYEQYF	TGTGCCAGCAGGCTGGACTATTACGAGCAGTACTTC
.	TRBJ2-1	TRBV19	once	CASQGRGNEQFF	TGTGCCAGTCAGGGGAGAGGGAATGAGCAGTTCTTC
TRBD2	TRBJ2-1	TRBV11-2	.	CASSSGLAVNEQFF	TGTGCCAGCAGCTCGGGACTAGCGGTCAATGAGCAGTTCTTC
.	TRBJ1-1	TRBV29-1	.	CSVRGESNTEAFF	TGCAGCGTCCGGGGGGAGTCGAACACTGAAGCTTTCTTT
.	TRBJ2-7	TRBV30	few	CAWSLRGVGQYF	TGTGCCTGGAGCCTCAGGGGTGTCGGGCAGTACTTC
.	TRBJ2-2	TRBV4-1	.	CASSQDVYGPPGNTGELFF	TGCGCCAGCAGCCAAGATGTTTACGGACCGCCGGGCAACACCGGGGAGCTGTTTTTT
.	TRBJ1-2	TRBV27	once	CASRLTGNDGYTF	TGTGCCAGCAGGCTTACAGGGAATGATGGCTACACCTTC
.	TRBJ2-1	TRBV30	.	CAWSVSIEQFF	TGTGCCTGGAGTGTATCGATTGAGCAGTTCTTC
.	TRBJ1-1	TRBV15	.	CATSRDIQRDTEAFF	TGTGCCACCAGCAGAGATATCCAGAGGGACACTGAAGCTTTCTTT
.	TRBJ2-3	TRBV9	few	CASSPRDGGGTDTQYF	TGTGCCAGCAGCCCACGCGACGGAGGGGGCACAGATACGCAGTATTTT
.	TRBJ2-7	TRBV7-3	.	CASSLDPQSYEQYF	TGTGCCAGCAGCCTGGACCCTCAGTCCTACGAGCAGTACTTC